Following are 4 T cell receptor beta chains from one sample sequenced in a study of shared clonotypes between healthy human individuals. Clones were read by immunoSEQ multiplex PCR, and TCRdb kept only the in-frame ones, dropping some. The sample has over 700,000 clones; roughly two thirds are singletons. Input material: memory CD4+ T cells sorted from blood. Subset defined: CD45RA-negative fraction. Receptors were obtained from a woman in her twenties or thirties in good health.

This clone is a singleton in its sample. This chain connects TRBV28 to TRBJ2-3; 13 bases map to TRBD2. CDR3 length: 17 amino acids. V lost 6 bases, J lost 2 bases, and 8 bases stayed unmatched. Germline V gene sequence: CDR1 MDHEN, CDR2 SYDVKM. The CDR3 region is CASRGSGTSGITDTQYF. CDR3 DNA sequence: TGTGCCAGCAGAGGTTCCGGGACTAGCGGGATCACAGATACGCAGTATTTT.

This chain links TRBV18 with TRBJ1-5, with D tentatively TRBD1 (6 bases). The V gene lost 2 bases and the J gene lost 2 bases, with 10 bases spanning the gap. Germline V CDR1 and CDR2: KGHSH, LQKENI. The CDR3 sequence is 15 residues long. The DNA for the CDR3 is TGTGCCAGCTCACCATCAGGGGTGGGCAATCAGCCCCAGCATTTT. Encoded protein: CASSPSGVGNQPQHF.

CDR3 DNA: TGTGCCAGCAGCTTAGGTAGCACAGATACGCAGTATTTT. Translated: CASSLGSTDTQYF. This sequence joins TRBV7-8 and TRBJ2-3; unclear D gene. The CDR3 sequence is 13 residues long. From germline, CDR1 is SGHVS and CDR2 FQNEAQ. V was cut by 1 base and J by 0 bases, with 2 bases left in between.

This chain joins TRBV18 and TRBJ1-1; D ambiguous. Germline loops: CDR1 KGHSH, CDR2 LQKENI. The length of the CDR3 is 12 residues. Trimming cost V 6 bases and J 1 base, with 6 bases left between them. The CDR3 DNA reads TGTGCCAGCTCCTGGGAGAACACTGAAGCTTTCTTT. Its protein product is CASSWENTEAFF.